These T cell receptor beta chains were read from a single sample in a study of blood T cell repertoires in COVID-19. Profiling relied on immunoSEQ multiplex PCR, and the TCRdb table lists in-frame clones only, not all of them. The data show 99,000 or so clones, 80% to 85% seen once. Sequencing used peripheral blood. These receptors all come from a woman of 80 years or more with acute or convalescent COVID-19. Both conserved end residues are part of each CDR3. A D gene is named only where the DNA matches it firmly. A clone size is listed for some rows: how often the clone was seen (once, few, many), or a class if it is expanded.

cdr3_nt	cdr3_aa	clone_size	d_call	j_call	v_call
TGTGCCATCAGTGAACGCGGGACTCAGAACACCGGGGAGCTGTTTTTT	CAISERGTQNTGELFF	NA	NA	TRBJ2-2	TRBV10-3
TGTGCCAGCAGCTCCACTAGCGGTGACTACAATGAGCAGTTCTTC	CASSSTSGDYNEQFF	NA	TRBD2	TRBJ2-1	TRBV11-3
TGTGCCAGCAGCCGTGGACTAGCGGGAGTGTATGTAGATACGCAGTATTTT	CASSRGLAGVYVDTQYF	NA	TRBD2	TRBJ2-3	TRBV4-2
TGTGCCAGCAGTTTCGACAGGGCTGGAAACACCATATATTTT	CASSFDRAGNTIYF	NA	TRBD1	TRBJ1-3	TRBV7-9
TGTGCCAGCAGTTACAGAGGAGCTGGAAACACCATATATTTT	CASSYRGAGNTIYF	NA	NA	TRBJ1-3	TRBV6-2/TRBV6-3
TGTGCCAGCAGCCCCGGGGGGGAGCTGTTTTTT	CASSPGGELFF	once	NA	TRBJ2-2	TRBV7-9
TGTGCCAGCACCATGGGGGGGACAGGGGCTTACGAGCAGTACTTC	CASTMGGTGAYEQYF	NA	TRBD1	TRBJ2-7	TRBV6-5
TGTGCCAGCAGTTTAGAGGCAGGGGGTATCTACGAGCAGTACTTC	CASSLEAGGIYEQYF	NA	TRBD1	TRBJ2-7	TRBV27
TGTGCCAGCTCAGCCTCTGACAGCATGAACACTGAAGCTTTCTTT	CASSASDSMNTEAFF	NA	NA	TRBJ1-1	TRBV18
TGTGCCAGCAGCTTAGAGTCAGGGGGCAATCAGCCCCAGCATTTT	CASSLESGGNQPQHF	NA	NA	TRBJ1-5	TRBV11-2
TGTGCCAGCAGCCCAGGTGGAGCGGGAGATGTGGGAGGGGGCAAAAACATTCAGTACTTC	CASSPGGAGDVGGGKNIQYF	NA	TRBD2	TRBJ2-4	TRBV3-1/TRBV3-2
TGTGCCAGCAGTGAAGGGAGTCAGGGATACAATGAGCAGTTCTTC	CASSEGSQGYNEQFF	NA	NA	TRBJ2-1	TRBV2
TGTGCCAGCAGTGAAGCGCGTCAGGGTAATCAGCCCCAGCATTTT	CASSEARQGNQPQHF	NA	NA	TRBJ1-5	TRBV2
TGTGCCAGCAGCCAATTTCCGGCGAAGGGCGGGGAGACCCAGTACTTC	CASSQFPAKGGETQYF	NA	NA	TRBJ2-5	TRBV9
TGTGCCAGCAGCCCGAATCCGACTAGCGTGACCTACAATGAGCAGTTCTTC	CASSPNPTSVTYNEQFF	NA	TRBD2	TRBJ2-1	TRBV3-1/TRBV3-2
TGTGCCAGTAGTATGGAGGGAACAGATACGCAGTATTTT	CASSMEGTDTQYF	once	NA	TRBJ2-3	TRBV19
TGTGCCAGCAGCGTACGCGGGAGTGGATCGGCAGATACGCAGTATTTT	CASSVRGSGSADTQYF	NA	TRBD2	TRBJ2-3	TRBV9
TGTGCCAGCAGGGCCGGGACAGGGGTCTCACCCCTCCACTTT	CASRAGTGVSPLHF	NA	TRBD1	TRBJ1-6	TRBV6-5
TGTGCCAGCAGTGGGACCTCGACAGGAAAACTGTTTTTT	CASSGTSTGKLFF	NA	NA	TRBJ1-4	TRBV25-1
TGTGCCAGCAGCCAGGAGAGCTCCTACAATGAGCAGTTCTTC	CASSQESSYNEQFF	few	NA	TRBJ2-1	TRBV14
TGTGCCATCAGTGGGGGCGGAAGGGGGACTAGCGGGAGTAGTGAGCAGTTCTTC	CAISGGGRGTSGSSEQFF	NA	TRBD2	TRBJ2-1	TRBV10-3
TGTGCCAGCCAGGCACAAAGCTCTGGAAACACCATATATTTT	CASQAQSSGNTIYF	NA	NA	TRBJ1-3	TRBV6-5
TGTGCCAGCAGCGTAGCCCCGGGAGGCACTGAAGCTTTCTTT	CASSVAPGGTEAFF	NA	NA	TRBJ1-1	TRBV9
TGTGCCAGTAGAGTACCTCGACAGGGGACGAATCAGCCCCAGCATTTT	CASRVPRQGTNQPQHF	NA	TRBD1	TRBJ1-5	TRBV19
TGTGCCAGCAGCCCCGGGACTAGCGGCACCGGGGAGCTGTTTTTT	CASSPGTSGTGELFF	NA	TRBD2	TRBJ2-2	TRBV6-5
TGCGCCAGCAGCTTGGAAGAGGTCGCAGATACGCAGTATTTT	CASSLEEVADTQYF	NA	NA	TRBJ2-3	TRBV5-1
TGTGCCATAGCAGGGACTAGCAGCTCCTACGAGCAGTACTTC	CAIAGTSSSYEQYF	NA	TRBD2	TRBJ2-7	TRBV10-3
TGTGCCAGCAGCCCACAGGGCCCCGAAGCTTTCTTT	CASSPQGPEAFF	NA	NA	TRBJ1-1	TRBV11-2
TGTGCCAGCTCACCCTTCGAGTATACGCAGTATTTT	CASSPFEYTQYF	NA	NA	TRBJ2-3	TRBV18
TGTGCCAGCAGCCCTCGACAGGGGGTAACTGGGGCCAACGTCCTGACTTTC	CASSPRQGVTGANVLTF	NA	TRBD1	TRBJ2-6	TRBV13
TGTGCCACCAGTGATTTGATCCGGGACAGCTTATCGTTGAACTATGGCTACACCTTC	CATSDLIRDSLSLNYGYTF	NA	TRBD1	TRBJ1-2	TRBV24-1
TGTGCCAGCAGTTTATTTGGGGGGACAGATACGCAGTATTTT	CASSLFGGTDTQYF	NA	NA	TRBJ2-3	TRBV27
TGTGCCAGCAGCTTACAGTCTCCCAATAGCAATCAGCCCCAGCATTTT	CASSLQSPNSNQPQHF	once	NA	TRBJ1-5	TRBV7-2
TGTGCCAGCAGCCCTGTAGCTACGAACGAGCAGTACTTC	CASSPVATNEQYF	NA	NA	TRBJ2-7	TRBV28
TGCGCCAGCAGCTGGGGCAGGGGTGGCACTGAAGCTTTCTTT	CASSWGRGGTEAFF	NA	NA	TRBJ1-1	TRBV5-1
TGTGCCAGCAGCGCTGGGACTAGCGGGAGGGCAAGCGAGCAGTACTTC	CASSAGTSGRASEQYF	NA	TRBD2	TRBJ2-7	TRBV2
TGTGCCAGTGGACTAACTGGAAATGAAAAACTGTTTTTT	CASGLTGNEKLFF	few	NA	TRBJ1-4	TRBV19
TGTGCCAGCAGCTTGGGCTGGCTTAATGAAAAACTGTTTTTT	CASSLGWLNEKLFF	NA	NA	TRBJ1-4	TRBV5-5
TGTGCCTGGGCCCGGGACAGGGTAACTGGGGCCAACGTCCTGACTTTC	CAWARDRVTGANVLTF	NA	TRBD1	TRBJ2-6	TRBV30
TGCGCCAGCAGCTTGAGCGTAAACACTGAAGCTTTCTTT	CASSLSVNTEAFF	NA	NA	TRBJ1-1	TRBV5-1
TGTGCCAGCAGCTTCCGACAGGGGGTCTACTCTGGAAACACCATATATTTT	CASSFRQGVYSGNTIYF	NA	TRBD1	TRBJ1-3	TRBV5-5
TGCGCCAGCAGCCCCGGACTAGCGGCTTCACAAGAGACCCAGTACTTC	CASSPGLAASQETQYF	NA	TRBD2	TRBJ2-5	TRBV4-1
TGTGCCAGTAGAGACAGGGGGCGCGCAGATACGCAGTATTTT	CASRDRGRADTQYF	once	TRBD1	TRBJ2-3	TRBV19
TGTGCCAGCAGCCCCTCGGGACAGGGGTTCTACAATGAGCAGTTCTTC	CASSPSGQGFYNEQFF	NA	TRBD1	TRBJ2-1	TRBV3-1/TRBV3-2
TGTGCCAGCTCGCGAACCTCGGCGAACACCGGGGAGCTGTTTTTT	CASSRTSANTGELFF	NA	NA	TRBJ2-2	TRBV6-5
TGTGCCAGTAGTATGAGGACAGGTTCTTACAATGAGCAGTTCTTC	CASSMRTGSYNEQFF	NA	TRBD1	TRBJ2-1	TRBV19
TGTGCCAGCAGCCTCGGACAGGGGTCTAGGGAGCAGTTCTTC	CASSLGQGSREQFF	NA	TRBD1	TRBJ2-1	TRBV6-6
TGTGCCAGTAGTATGGGACTAGCGGGAGGCACAGATACGCAGTATTTT	CASSMGLAGGTDTQYF	NA	TRBD2	TRBJ2-3	TRBV19
TGCGCCAGCAGCCTGGGACAGGGAATCACTGAAGCTTTCTTT	CASSLGQGITEAFF	NA	TRBD1	TRBJ1-1	TRBV5-1
TGTGCCAGCACCGACCTTCGACAGTCTAGCACAGATACGCAGTATTTT	CASTDLRQSSTDTQYF	NA	NA	TRBJ2-3	TRBV7-8
TGTGCCACCAGATTGGAGTCCTACAATGAGCAGTTCTTC	CATRLESYNEQFF	once	NA	TRBJ2-1	TRBV15
TGTGCCAGTAGTACTCTTCTAGCGGGAGGGGGAGAGACCCAGTACTTC	CASSTLLAGGGETQYF	NA	TRBD2	TRBJ2-5	TRBV19
TGCAGCGCCTCCGGACTAGCGGGGGTCAGCTCCTACAATGAGCAGTTCTTC	CSASGLAGVSSYNEQFF	NA	TRBD2	TRBJ2-1	TRBV29-1
TGTGCCAGCAGTCCCTACAGGGGAACTAATGAAAAACTGTTTTTT	CASSPYRGTNEKLFF	few	TRBD1	TRBJ1-4	TRBV28